The 24 T cell receptor beta chains presented below share a single source sample, sequenced in a study of blood T cell repertoires in COVID-19. Assay used: immunoSEQ multiplex PCR; TCRdb lists only in-frame clones, some missing. This table holds 200,000 to 300,000 clones, around 85% found once. The sample comprised PBMCs or T cells enriched from blood (not recorded which). Every receptor here comes from a woman between 50 and 59 years old with acute COVID-19.

This chain connects TRBV7-9 to TRBJ1-6, with D uncertain. Germline lookup yields CDR1 SEHNR and CDR2 FQNEAQ (reference sequence). CDR3 length: 13 amino acids. V was clipped by 5 bases and J by 2 bases, with 4 bases between them. The CDR3 sequence is CASSGTYNSPLHF. The CDR3 nucleotides are TGTGCCAGCAGCGGCACCTATAATTCACCCCTCCACTTT.

The CDR3 coding sequence is TGTGCCAGCAGCTTTAACACAGATACGCAGTATTTT. This sequence encodes CASSFNTDTQYF. The chain employs TRBV7-9 and TRBJ2-3; D unresolved. The ends were cut back, 3 bases at V and 2 bases at J, with 3 bases in the middle. The CDR3 covers 12 residues. Germline V gives CDR1 SEHNR, CDR2 FQNEAQ (reference sequence).

The genes are TRBV19 and TRBJ2-7; tentatively, D is TRBD2 (6 bases). Per the germline V gene, CDR1 is LNHDA and CDR2 is SQIVND (reference sequence). CDR3 length equals 12 residues. Trimming left V 1 base short and J 12 bases short, with 13 bases between. This chain's CDR3 is CASSIAGGPPYF. The CDR3 DNA reads TGTGCCAGTAGTATAGCCGGGGGACCACCGTACTTC.

The chain uses TRBV6-5 and TRBJ1-1, with D perhaps matching TRBD1 (6 bases). The CDR3 has 11 amino acids. Germline-derived CDR1 and CDR2 are MNHEY and SVGAGI. V shed 10 bases and J shed 4 bases, with 10 bases lying between them. The DNA for the CDR3 is TGTGCCACTACAGGGTTCACTGAAGCTTTCTTT. Residues: CATTGFTEAFF.

This chain uses TRBV19 with TRBJ2-5; 7 positions agree with TRBD1. V lost 5 bases and J lost 2; bases outside the gene matches: 5. The CDR3 covers 14 residues. Germline V gene lookup returns CDR1 LNHDA and CDR2 SQIVND (reference sequence). The CDR3 DNA is TGTGCCAGTAGTGTGACAGGGCTTCAAGAGACCCAGTACTTC. Translating it yields CASSVTGLQETQYF.

The chain carries TRBV3-1 (or the pseudogene TRBV3-2) and TRBJ1-2; D is uncertain. The CDR3 runs 16 residues. Trimming took 0 bases from V and 2 from J, leaving 13 bases between them. From germline, CDR1 is LGHDT and CDR2 YNNKEL (reference sequence). CDR3: CASSQEERGWNYGYTF. The CDR3 bases are TGTGCCAGCAGCCAAGAGGAGAGAGGGTGGAACTATGGCTACACCTTC.

This clone was counted between two and nine times. The V gene is TRBV27, the J gene TRBJ1-5; D is uncertain. CDR1 MNHEY and CDR2 SMNVEV come from the germline V gene (reference sequence). V was pared by 3 bases and J by 5 bases, with 11 bases between. The CDR3 totals 14 residues. This CDR3 reads CASSLRGGHQPQHF. The CDR3 bases are TGTGCCAGCAGTTTGCGGGGAGGCCATCAGCCCCAGCATTTT.

This clone came up a few times. The J gene is TRBJ1-2, the V gene TRBV7-2; TRBD1 matches at 8 bases. The length of the CDR3 is 15 residues. J lost 5 bases, V lost 0 bases, and 5 bases had no gene match. In germline, CDR1 is SGHTA, CDR2 FQGNSA. CDR3 nucleotides: TGTGCCAGCAGCTTAGCGATGGACAGGGTTTATGGCTACACCTTC. Translation: CASSLAMDRVYGYTF.

This chain connects TRBV19 to TRBJ1-6, with D possibly TRBD1 on 5 matching bases. CDR3 length: 15 amino acids. V gave up 1 base and J gave up 7 bases, with 11 bases separating them. Germline CDR1 is LNHDA and CDR2 is SQIVND (reference sequence). As DNA, the CDR3 is TGTGCCAGTAGTATAGCACGGGGACTCAATTCACCCCTCCACTTT. It yields the protein CASSIARGLNSPLHF.

This clone was seen a single time. The rearrangement joins TRBV7-2 to TRBJ2-1; D may be TRBD2 (5 bases). The CDR3 runs 14 residues. The ends were cut back, 1 base at V and 4 bases at J, with 8 bases in the middle. CDR1 is SGHTA and CDR2 is FQGNSA in the germline V gene. The CDR3 is CASSLEAAYNEQFF. The CDR3 DNA is TGTGCCAGCAGCTTAGAAGCGGCGTACAATGAGCAGTTCTTC. The entire variable domain, with the rest obtained from reference TRBV7-2 and TRBJ2-1, is as follows: GAGVSQSPSNKVTEKGKDVELRCDPISGHTALYWYRQSLGQGLEFLIYFQGNSAPDKSGLPSDRFSAERTGGSVSTLTIQRTQQEDSAVYLCASSLEAAYNEQFFGPGTRLTVL.

A remark on this clone: The same CDR3 also results from other DNA sequences found in this sample. The V and J genes are TRBV29-1 and TRBJ2-7; 7 positions match TRBD1. Trimming took 6 bases from V and 2 from J; bases not matched to a gene: 1. The CDR3 is made up of 11 amino acids. Germline V gene data show CDR1 as SQVTM and CDR2 as ANQGSEA. This CDR3 reads CSVGQAYEQYF. In DNA form, the CDR3 reads TGCAGCGTCGGACAGGCCTACGAGCAGTACTTC.

About this clone itself: Relative to the germline gene, one junction end is altered; a read error may explain this. This chain joins TRBV12-3 or TRBV12-4 and TRBJ1-1; 7 positions match TRBD1. This CDR3 contains 13 residues. The chain's CDR3 is CASSEQGNPEAFF. CDR3 DNA: TGTGCCAGCAGTGAACAGGGGAACCCTGAAGCTTTCTTT.

The chain combines TRBV6-5 with TRBJ1-1; TRBD1 matches 7 bases. Germline trimming cut 7 bases from V and 6 bases from J; bases unmatched to any gene: 11. The CDR3 runs to 14 residues. Germline-derived CDR1 and CDR2 are MNHEY and SVGAGI. The CDR3 loop is CASTREWTGPEAFF. The CDR3, as DNA: TGTGCCAGCACCAGAGAATGGACAGGACCTGAAGCTTTCTTT.

The rearrangement links TRBV7-2 to TRBJ1-1; 7 bases are a match to TRBD1. Germline loops: CDR1 SGHTA, CDR2 FQGNSA. Trimming at V came to 4 bases and at J to 2 bases, leaving 10 bases not matched to a gene. The CDR3 consists of 16 residues. The CDR3 sequence: CASSSFKGAYNTEAFF. As DNA, the CDR3 is TGTGCCAGCAGCTCGTTTAAGGGGGCCTATAACACTGAAGCTTTCTTT.

V and J are TRBV6-5 and TRBJ1-1; TRBD1 might be the D (6 bases). V lost 7 bases and J lost 4, with 19 bases in between. The CDR3 contains 15 residues. Germline V gene lookup returns CDR1 MNHEY and CDR2 SVGAGI. In DNA, the CDR3 is TGTGCCAGCACGCAAGGGGGAAGGGGAACCACTGAAGCTTTCTTT. Translated, it gives CASTQGGRGTTEAFF.

The CDR3 sequence is CASSKISGVGHNEQFF. CDR3 DNA: TGTGCCAGCAGCAAGATTTCAGGAGTGGGGCACAATGAGCAGTTCTTC. The genes are TRBV5-6 and TRBJ2-1; D might be TRBD1 (5 bases). The CDR3 totals 16 residues. Germline CDR1 reads SGHDT; CDR2 reads YYEEEE. Trimming shortened V by 4 bases and J by 5 bases, and 19 bases separated the two germline ends.

The rearrangement uses TRBV3-1 (or the pseudogene TRBV3-2) and TRBJ2-3; possible D gene TRBD1, 6 bases. V was trimmed by 3 bases and J by 5 bases, leaving 18 bases between them. CDR1 and CDR2 from the germline V gene are LGHDT and YNNKEL (reference sequence). CDR3 length: 16 amino acids. The CDR3 DNA reads as TGTGCCAGCAGCCAGTTTCCACAGGGCCTTGGAGATACGCAGTATTTT. The encoded protein is CASSQFPQGLGDTQYF.

The chain links TRBV2 to TRBJ2-3; D possibly corresponds to TRBD2 (6 bases). V lost 8 bases and J lost 4, with 13 bases in between. The CDR3 has 13 residues. CDR1 and CDR2 (germline): SNHLY, FYNNEI. The CDR3 is CASDRRAADTQYF. CDR3 in DNA: TGTGCCAGCGACCGGAGGGCAGCAGATACGCAGTATTTT.

The rearrangement joins TRBV12-3 or TRBV12-4 to TRBJ1-1; D might be TRBD1 (5 bases). Trimming removed 6 bases from V and 0 bases from J, with 8 bases in between. The CDR3 extends over 13 amino acids. The CDR3 DNA reads TGTGCCAGCAGCAGGGTTTTGAACACTGAAGCTTTCTTT. Translation: CASSRVLNTEAFF.

This rearrangement joins TRBV6-5 to TRBJ2-2; 8 bases agree with TRBD2. The CDR3 is 16 residues long. Trimming took 4 bases from V and 6 from J; bases not matched to a gene: 10. Germline assignment: CDR1 MNHEY and CDR2 SVGAGI. CDR3 sequence: CASSSARSGGSGELFF. The CDR3 coding sequence is TGTGCCAGCAGTTCCGCCAGGAGCGGGGGTTCCGGGGAGCTGTTTTTT.

J is TRBJ1-1 and V is TRBV19, with D perhaps TRBD1 (6 bases). Germline V gene data show CDR1 as LNHDA and CDR2 as SQIVND (reference sequence). Trimming left V 3 bases short and J 0 bases short, with 11 bases between. This CDR3 is 15 amino acids long. CDR3 DNA sequence: TGTGCCAGTAGTATCCGGACAGCTATGAACACTGAAGCTTTCTTT. Translated, it gives CASSIRTAMNTEAFF. The complete variable domain, with remaining parts taken from reference TRBV19 and TRBJ1-1, reads DGGITQSPKYLFRKEGQNVTLSCEQNLNHDAMYWYRQDPGQGLRLIYYSQIVNDFQKGDIAEGYSVSREKKESFPLTVTSAQKNPTAFYLCASSIRTAMNTEAFFGQGTRLTVV.

V gene TRBV5-6 combines with J gene TRBJ1-2, with 7 nucleotides matching TRBD1. CDR3 length equals 14 residues. The ends lost 1 base at V and 7 bases at J; junction bases unmatched: 7. The germline CDR1 and CDR2 sequences are SGHDT and YYEEEE. The CDR3 sequence is CASSLYRGSAGYTF. Here the CDR3 DNA reads TGTGCCAGCAGCTTGTACAGGGGATCGGCTGGCTACACCTTC.

This clone was seen more than once but under ten times. V and J are TRBV11-2 and TRBJ1-1; 7 bases line up with TRBD1. The germline gives CDR1 SGHAT, CDR2 FQNNGV. The J segment lost 4 bases and the V segment lost 3 bases, leaving 8 bases of the junction unmatched. CDR3 length: 15 amino acids. The CDR3 nucleotides are TGTGCCAGCAGCTTCCAGGGGGTAAGGGGCACTGAAGCTTTCTTT. Translation: CASSFQGVRGTEAFF.

This chain connects TRBV7-3 to TRBJ2-3, with 9 bases that match TRBD1. The junction had 4 bases not matched to a gene; V was cut back by 6 bases and J by 0 bases. The CDR3 is made up of 15 amino acids. The germline V gene encodes CDR1 SGHTA and CDR2 FQGTGA. The chain's CDR3 is CASSQGQGSTDTQYF. The CDR3 nucleotides read TGTGCCAGCAGTCAAGGACAGGGGAGCACAGATACGCAGTATTTT.